This TCR beta chain was captured in a study of CD8 T cells in Susac syndrome. Whole-study results and caveats: A relatively small number of individuals underwent TCR sequencing and HLA analysis.

About this clonotype itself: Its cognate antigen is unknown.

V was clipped by 5 bases and J by 5 bases; unmatched bases: 17. This CDR3 has 18 amino acids. The germline V gene encodes CDR1 MNHEY and CDR2 SMNVEV (reference sequence). Random hexamers served to reverse transcribe about 0.5 to 1 ug RNA. Each CDR3 protein is one row after TCRdb ran MiXCR on the immunoSEQ multiplex PCR reads. The profile shows about 73,000 distinct CDR3 sequences, roughly 94% of them singletons. FACS was used to enrich TEMRA cells, whereas the CD8+ and CD4+ T cells were obtained by negative isolation. This TCR was recovered from a human donor with multiple sclerosis. The rearrangement joins TRBV27 to TRBJ2-5, with TRBD1 identical over 10 bases. The sequenced material came from CD8+ T cells from PBMCs. CDR3 sequence reads: CASSNGRTGTGVGETQYF. The CDR3 bases are TGTGCCAGCAGTAACGGAAGAACCGGGACAGGGGTGGGGGAGACCCAGTACTTC.